The T cell receptor (beta chain) under discussion was sequenced for a study of T-cell reconstitution after alpha-beta-depleted transplantation in children. Unique molecular identifiers tagged the TCRbeta library. TCRdb passed the PCR reads through MiXCR, listing each CDR3 protein once. The sample shows hundreds of thousands of distinct CDR3 sequences, 10% of them seen only once. Germline V gene sequence: CDR1 ENHRY, CDR2 SYGVKD. The CDR3 is made up of 17 amino acids. V lost 10 bases and J 3 bases, leaving 24 bases between the germline ends. This clonotype was observed a few times. The chain is built from TRBV10-3 and TRBJ2-2; D might be TRBD1 (5 bases). The input for sequencing was PBMCs from the stem cell graft donor, taken from the stem cell graft. This TCR was recovered from a human donor who donated a stem cell graft to a child with acute myeloid leukemia. The DNA of the CDR3 is TGTGCCACGTCCTCTCCTGATTCCAGGGCCCACACCGGGGAGCTGTTTTTT. It translates to CATSSPDSRAHTGELFF.